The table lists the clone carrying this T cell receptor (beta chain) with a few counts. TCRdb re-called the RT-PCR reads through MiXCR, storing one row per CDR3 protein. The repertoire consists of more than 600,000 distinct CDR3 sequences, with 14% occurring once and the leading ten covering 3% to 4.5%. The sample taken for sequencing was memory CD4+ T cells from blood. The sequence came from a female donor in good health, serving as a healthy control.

CDR3 amino acids: CASSQDKTSYEQYF. The CDR3, as DNA: TGTGCCAGCAGCCAAGACAAAACCTCCTACGAGCAGTACTTC. This chain joins TRBV3-1 and TRBJ2-7, with D unclear. V lost 0 bases and J 0 bases, leaving 6 bases between the germline ends. The CDR3 has 14 amino acids. CDR1 is LGHDT, CDR2 YNNKEL, per germline (reference sequence).